This TCR beta chain was sequenced during a study of CD8 T cells in Susac syndrome. Study context: Blood was drawn from Susac syndrome patients while they were therapy-naive, on corticosteroids, or on intravenous immunoglobulin alone.

The RNA input was 0.5 to 1 ug, and it was reverse transcribed with random hexamers. Across 54 Vbeta and 13 Jbeta, TCR beta CDR3 was amplified with immunoSEQ multiplex PCR. MiXCR, run by TCRdb on the immunoSEQ multiplex PCR reads, gives a single entry per CDR3 protein. This table has about 240,000 distinct CDR3 sequences, about 96% appearing once. Remarks on this clonotype: What it recognizes is unknown.

FACS enriched CD8+ TEMRA cells, while bulk CD8+ and CD4+ were negatively isolated. Trimming left V 5 bases short and J 6 bases short, with 14 bases between. The CDR3 covers 14 residues. Germline V gene sequence: CDR1 MGHRA, CDR2 YSYEKL. Regarding the study as a whole: The study conceded that relatively few individuals underwent its TCR sequencing and HLA analysis.

The sequence was collected from a human donor with Susac syndrome. The specimen sequenced was CD4+ T cells from PBMCs. The gene calls are TRBV4-1 and TRBJ2-1; D gene ambiguous. The DNA for the CDR3 is TGCGCCAGCAGCGGACGAAGCTGGGTCAATGAGCAGTTCTTC. Its translation: CASSGRSWVNEQFF.